The next 15 T cell receptor beta chains were all read from a single sample in a study of shared clonotypes between healthy human individuals. Repertoires were generated with immunoSEQ multiplex PCR, while TCRdb's copy carries only in-frame clones and drops some. The sample consists of 600,000 to 750,000 clones, 72% of them appearing once. The sequenced sample was memory CD4+ T cells sorted from blood. The subset here: CD45RA-negative fraction. The receptors stem from a woman aged 30 to 39 in good health.

The DNA for the CDR3 is TGTGCCAGCGATGGAATGGGCGGGAGGTCCCTCTCCTACAATGAGCAGTTCTTC. Residues: CASDGMGGRSLSYNEQFF. The gene calls are TRBV2 and TRBJ2-1; 8 bases line up with TRBD2. Germline trimming cut 8 bases from V and 0 bases from J; bases unmatched to any gene: 15. Per germline, CDR1 SNHLY and CDR2 FYNNEI. The CDR3 length is 18 residues.

The rearrangement links TRBV27 to TRBJ2-7; TRBD2 aligns across 12 bases. CDR1 is MNHEY, CDR2 SMNVEV, per germline (reference sequence). V lost 5 bases and J lost 0; bases outside the gene matches: 5. This CDR3 is built from 16 residues. The CDR3 spells CASSQTSGSLSYEQYF. CDR3 in DNA: TGTGCCAGCAGTCAGACTAGCGGGAGTCTCTCCTACGAGCAGTACTTC.

The chain joins TRBV7-6 to TRBJ1-5, with a weak D call TRBD1 (5 bases). V lost 1 base to trimming and J lost 6 bases, with 13 bases between them. The germline CDR1 and CDR2 sequences are SGHVS and FNYEAQ. The CDR3 has 15 residues. The DNA of the CDR3 is TGTGCCAGCAGCTTAGACGGCAGGGAAGGTCAGCCCCAGCATTTT. Amino acid sequence: CASSLDGREGQPQHF.

Concerning this clone: In the same sample, other DNA sequences code for this CDR3. V is TRBV7-3 and J is TRBJ2-1; D is undetermined. The CDR3 runs to 14 residues. V was trimmed by 5 bases and J by 0 bases, leaving 8 bases between them. The germline gives CDR1 SGHTA, CDR2 FQGTGA. CDR3 DNA sequence: TGTGCCAGCAGCCCGCCCGGCTCCTACAATGAGCAGTTCTTC. It is translated as CASSPPGSYNEQFF.

The CDR3 coding sequence is TGTGCCAGCAGACTCGACAGTACCGGGGAGCTGTTTTTT. This encodes CASRLDSTGELFF. The J gene is TRBJ2-2, the V gene TRBV7-9; possible D gene TRBD1, 5 bases. The germline CDR1 and CDR2 sequences are SEHNR and FQNEAQ (reference sequence). V lost 6 bases to trimming and J lost 5 bases, with 10 bases between them. This CDR3 has 13 amino acids.

The J gene is TRBJ2-1, the V gene TRBV11-1; D call uncertain. The CDR3 consists of 13 residues. The germline CDR1 and CDR2 sequences are SGHAT and FQDESV (reference sequence). Trimming took 1 base from V and 5 from J, leaving 6 bases between them. CDR3 loop: CASSLGSNNEQFF. The DNA for the CDR3 is TGTGCCAGCAGCTTAGGGAGTAACAATGAGCAGTTCTTC.

The V call is TRBV6-4, the J call TRBJ2-7; D is unresolved. CDR1 is MRHNA, CDR2 SNTAGT, per germline. V lost 10 bases and J lost 2, with 15 bases in between. The CDR3 runs to 13 residues. The CDR3: CANFYNETYEQYF. Written as DNA, the CDR3 is TGTGCCAACTTTTATAACGAAACCTACGAGCAGTACTTC.

V usage is TRBV6-6 and J usage is TRBJ2-1; 7 positions agree with TRBD1. The CDR3 is 16 amino acids. Germline CDR1 and CDR2: MNHNY and SVGAGI (reference sequence). The V gene end was trimmed by 0 bases and the J gene end by 0 bases; junction bases not matched to a gene: 2. The CDR3 DNA reads as TGTGCCAGCAGTTACTCGTACAGGGGCTCCTACAATGAGCAGTTCTTC. It translates to CASSYSYRGSYNEQFF.

The CDR3 bases are TGTGCCAGCAGCCCCACTAGCGGCCTAGGGGAGACCCAGTACTTC. Protein: CASSPTSGLGETQYF. The V call is TRBV7-7, the J call TRBJ2-5; 8 positions agree with TRBD2. This CDR3 region has 15 residues. The trim removed 5 bases at V and 5 bases at J, leaving 10 bases unmatched. Looked up from germline, CDR1 is SSHAT and CDR2 is FNYEAQ (reference sequence).

The rearrangement joins TRBV18 to TRBJ2-7; D is possibly TRBD2 (6 bases). Per the germline V gene, CDR1 is KGHSH and CDR2 is LQKENI. The CDR3 totals 14 residues. The V gene lost 6 bases and the J gene lost 0 bases, with 12 bases spanning the gap. The CDR3 sequence is CASSPSEGSYEQYF. The CDR3 region has the DNA TGTGCCAGCTCCCCCTCGGAGGGCTCCTACGAGCAGTACTTC.

The chain has TRBV7-1 and TRBJ2-7, with 10 bases fitting TRBD2. TRBV7-1 is identified as an open reading frame with a role that is uncertain. The CDR3 sequence is 15 residues long. The V gene end was trimmed by 4 bases and the J gene end by 0 bases; junction bases not matched to a gene: 3. CDR3 residues: CASSFRTSGSYEQYF. CDR3 coding DNA: TGTGCCAGCAGCTTTCGGACTAGCGGCTCCTACGAGCAGTACTTC.

As concerns this clone: This sample also contains other DNA sequences that code for the same CDR3. The rearrangement uses TRBV27 and TRBJ1-2; 10 nucleotides match TRBD1. The CDR3 runs to 14 residues. Germline-derived CDR1 and CDR2 are MNHEY and SMNVEV (reference sequence). J lost 5 bases, V lost 5 bases, and 5 bases had no gene match. The CDR3 region is CASSPGTGDYGYTF. CDR3 bases: TGTGCCAGCAGTCCCGGGACAGGGGATTATGGCTACACCTTC.

The gene calls are TRBV19 and TRBJ2-5; TRBD1 might be the D (6 bases). With 3 bases removed from V and 2 bases from J, the gap between germline ends came to 10 bases. This CDR3 contains 14 residues. Germline CDR1 and CDR2: LNHDA and SQIVND (reference sequence). CDR3 residues: CASSIWGQQETQYF. The CDR3, as DNA: TGTGCCAGTAGTATTTGGGGGCAGCAAGAGACCCAGTACTTC.

The chain carries TRBV19 and TRBJ1-4; D not certain. The V gene lost 3 bases and the J gene lost 8 bases, with 4 bases spanning the gap. Germline CDR1 and CDR2: LNHDA and SQIVND (reference sequence). The CDR3 sequence is 11 residues long. The CDR3 protein is CASSMEEKLFF. In DNA form, the CDR3 reads TGTGCCAGTAGTATGGAGGAAAAACTGTTTTTT.

The chain couples TRBV7-9 to TRBJ2-2; 8 positions match TRBD2. The trim removed 5 bases at V and 4 bases at J, leaving 12 bases unmatched. In germline, CDR1 is SEHNR, CDR2 FQNEAQ (reference sequence). CDR3 size: 17 residues. DNA for the CDR3: TGTGCCAGCAGCCCATCCCACCGGGAGGGTGTCACCGGGGAGCTGTTTTTT. It codes for CASSPSHREGVTGELFF.